Sequencing of this T cell receptor (beta chain) was carried out in a study of blood T cell repertoires in COVID-19. Background on the study: There were acute and convalescent COVID-19 samples, and they came from the United States, Italy and Spain.

This clone was counted between two and nine times. Original handling: How many nucleated cells were present was estimated from reference gene primer amplification. TCRdb's copy holds only in-frame clones and misses some; the assay was immunoSEQ multiplex PCR. Clone size and V and J calls were adopted from that table, with D and trimming inferred from the DNA. The repertoire holds some 110,000 clones, roughly 91% seen once, with 5% to 6.5% in the top ten. The receptor comes from a human donor in a cohort sampled during active COVID-19. Sequenced material: peripheral blood.

The CDR3 DNA is TGTGCCAGCAGTCCATGGACTGAGATAGGTGGCTACACCTTC. This gives the protein CASSPWTEIGGYTF. The V gene is TRBV27, the J gene TRBJ1-2, with unresolved D. The CDR3 is 14 residues long. The germline gives CDR1 MNHEY, CDR2 SMNVEV (reference sequence). Trimming shortened V by 5 bases and J by 7 bases, and 17 bases separated the two germline ends.